A selection of T cell receptor beta chains follows, all from one sample in a study of cytomegalovirus exposure and HLA in healthy donors. TCRdb keeps only in-frame clones here, not all; method: immunoSEQ multiplex PCR. The table records about 130,000 clones, 75% to 85% of them present only once. Sample: PBMCs. Source of these receptors: a male donor in good health and CMV-seronegative. CDR3s include the opening cysteine and the closing phenylalanine or tryptophan. A D gene is named only where the DNA matches it firmly. Some rows mark clone size as missing; the rest say once, few, many or name a class of expanded clone.

v_gene	j_gene	d_gene	abundance	CDR3nt	CDR3aa
TRBV6-6	TRBJ2-1	TRBD1	-	TGTGCCAGCAGTTACTCGTTGGACAAGGGGGCCCAGTTCTTC	CASSYSLDKGAQFF
TRBV6-4	TRBJ1-1	TRBD1	-	TGTGCCAGCAGGGGGACAGGCAGAAACACTGAAGCTTTCTTT	CASRGTGRNTEAFF
TRBV7-9	TRBJ2-1	TRBD2	-	TGTGCCAGCAGCTACATGGGTGTCGGGGGGGCCTACAATGAGCAGTTCTTC	CASSYMGVGGAYNEQFF
TRBV25-1	TRBJ1-2	-	-	TGTGCCAGCAGCAAGACTTCCTATGGCTACACCTTC	CASSKTSYGYTF
TRBV19	TRBJ2-5	-	-	TGTGCCAGTAGTATGGGGACGATTCCCCAGGGGGAGACCCAGTACTTC	CASSMGTIPQGETQYF
TRBV5-7	TRBJ2-3	TRBD1	-	TGTGCCAGCAGCTCGGCCGACAGGGGGCCGAGGAGCCTCACAGATACGCAGTATTTT	CASSSADRGPRSLTDTQYF
TRBV6-4	TRBJ1-5	-	-	TGTGCCAGCAGTGAACTGTACAGCAATCAGCCCCAGCATTTT	CASSELYSNQPQHF
TRBV10-3	TRBJ2-1	TRBD1	-	TGTGCCATCGGACGGGACAGGGGTTACAATGAGCAGTTCTTC	CAIGRDRGYNEQFF
TRBV28	TRBJ2-1	TRBD2	-	TGTGCCAGCAGTTTATCCGCGCGGGGGGGCAGAGAGCAGTTCTTC	CASSLSARGGREQFF
TRBV27	TRBJ2-2	-	medium-sized	TGTGCCAGCAGTTTTAGAGAGAACACCGGGGAGCTGTTTTTT	CASSFRENTGELFF
TRBV4-1	TRBJ2-5	-	-	TGCGCCAGCAGCCAACTACCCTGGGAGACCCAGTACTTC	CASSQLPWETQYF
TRBV10-2	TRBJ1-1	-	-	TGCGCCAGCAGACAGGAGTTGAACACTGAAGCTTTCTTT	CASRQELNTEAFF
TRBV7-9	TRBJ2-3	TRBD1	-	TGTGCCATCAGCTGGGGACAGGGGAGGGCAGATACGCAGTATTTT	CAISWGQGRADTQYF
TRBV13	TRBJ1-2	TRBD1	-	TGTGCCAGCAGCTTAAATCGGGACAGGGGTAACTATGGCTACACCTTC	CASSLNRDRGNYGYTF
TRBV6-4	TRBJ1-1	-	-	TGTGCCAGCAGTGTGCAGGGGAACACTGAAGCTTTCTTT	CASSVQGNTEAFF
TRBV5-6	TRBJ2-6	-	-	TGTGCCAGCAGCTTACAGGGGGGGCTCTCTGGGGCCAACGTCCTGACTTTC	CASSLQGGLSGANVLTF